The 28 T cell receptor beta chains in this list originate from one sample, sequenced in a study of STAT5B mutations in CD4+ large granular lymphocyte leukemia. The method was immunoSEQ multiplex PCR; TCRdb's version includes in-frame clones alone and lacks a portion of them. The sample carries about 38,000 clones, 70% to 80% recorded once. The sequenced sample was CD4+ T cells from blood buffy coats. The receptors were sampled from a human donor in good health.

The V call is TRBV27, the J call TRBJ1-1, with TRBD1 as a possible D gene (5 bases). CDR1 MNHEY and CDR2 SMNVEV come from the germline V gene (reference sequence). The CDR3 is made up of 16 amino acids. V shed 8 bases and J shed 5 bases, with 24 bases lying between them. The CDR3 nucleotides are TGTGCCAGCGGGGGATGGCCCCCTCAAAGGGATACTGAAGCTTTCTTT. Encoded protein: CASGGWPPQRDTEAFF.

CDR3 DNA: TGTGCCAGCAGCAATTCAGGGACGATTACTGAAGCTTTCTTT. As protein: CASSNSGTITEAFF. The V gene is TRBV6-5, the J gene TRBJ1-1, with D possibly being TRBD1 (5 bases). The CDR3 has 14 residues. V gave up 6 bases and J gave up 5 bases, with 16 bases separating them. Germline CDR1 MNHEY, CDR2 SVGAGI.

The chain uses TRBV19 and TRBJ1-3; 9 bases agree with TRBD1. The CDR3 length is 16 residues. V gave up 5 bases and J gave up 0 bases; unmatched junction bases: 5. From germline, CDR1 is LNHDA and CDR2 SQIVND (reference sequence). The CDR3 DNA is TGTGCCAGTAGTCCGGGACAGGGCCGCTCTGGAAACACCATATATTTT. Protein: CASSPGQGRSGNTIYF.

The J gene is TRBJ2-7, the V gene TRBV7-6; TRBD1 aligns across 12 bases. The junction had 9 bases not matched to a gene; V was cut back by 5 bases and J by 7 bases. The germline gives CDR1 SGHVS, CDR2 FNYEAQ. This CDR3 spans 15 amino acids. CDR3 residues: CASSQWGQGAGEQYF. For the CDR3, the DNA is TGTGCCAGCAGCCAATGGGGACAGGGGGCTGGAGAGCAGTACTTC. The full variable domain, in which reference TRBV7-6 and TRBJ2-7 provide the parts outside the CDR3, is GAGVSQSPRYKVTKRGQDVALRCDPISGHVSLYWYRQALGQGPEFLTYFNYEAQQDKSGLPNDRFSAERPEGSISTLTIQRTEQRDSAMYRCASSQWGQGAGEQYFGPGTRLTVT.

This chain links TRBV7-9 with TRBJ1-6; TRBD1 is a possible D gene (5 bases). This CDR3 contains 14 residues. The ends were cut back, 0 bases at V and 8 bases at J, with 8 bases in the middle. Germline CDR1 SEHNR, CDR2 FQNEAQ (reference sequence). CDR3 nucleotides: TGTGCCAGCAGCTTAGCAGTAGGGGATTCACCCCTCCACTTT. It specifies CASSLAVGDSPLHF.

This clone appeared a few times. The rearrangement joins TRBV4-2 to TRBJ2-2; 9 positions match TRBD2. V lost 3 bases to trimming and J lost 2 bases; unmatched junction nucleotides: 4. CDR3 length equals 16 residues. CDR1 and CDR2 (germline): LGHNA, YNFKEQ. CDR3 protein: CASSQAGLANTGELFF. The CDR3 DNA reads as TGTGCCAGCAGCCAGGCGGGACTAGCCAACACCGGGGAGCTGTTTTTT.

J is TRBJ1-1 and V is TRBV7-9; 7 nucleotides line up with TRBD1. The ends lost 0 bases at V and 8 bases at J; junction bases unmatched: 3. In germline, CDR1 is SEHNR, CDR2 FQNEAQ (reference sequence). This CDR3 has 13 residues. The CDR3 sequence: CASSLAQQGEAFF. The CDR3 DNA is TGTGCCAGCAGCTTAGCACAACAGGGGGAAGCTTTCTTT. Full variable domain (rest looked up from reference TRBV7-9 and TRBJ1-1): DTGVSQNPRHKITKRGQNVTFRCDPISEHNRLYWYRQTLGQGPEFLTYFQNEAQLEKSRLLSDRFSAERPKGSFSTLEIQRTEQGDSAMYLCASSLAQQGEAFFGQGTRLTVV.

V usage is TRBV4-2 and J usage is TRBJ1-2, with D perhaps TRBD1 (5 bases). The germline CDR1 and CDR2 sequences are LGHNA and YNFKEQ. CDR3 length: 16 amino acids. The ends were cut back, 3 bases at V and 2 bases at J, with 16 bases in the middle. CDR3 residues: CASSHGGGGVNYGYTF. The CDR3 region has the DNA TGTGCCAGCAGCCATGGTGGGGGAGGCGTCAACTATGGCTACACCTTC.

As to this clone: The junction and the germline gene differ at one end; a read error may be behind it. The chain couples TRBV2 to TRBJ2-5; D is uncertain. The CDR3 has 12 residues. Germline CDR1 and CDR2: SNHLY and FYNNEI. The DNA of the CDR3 is TGTGCCAGCAGTGAGTCGGTTTCGTACCTGGACTTC. This codes for CASSESVSYLDF.

This clone was counted a few times. The gene calls are TRBV6-5 and TRBJ1-1; no clear D. The V gene lost 0 bases and the J gene lost 0 bases, with 11 bases spanning the gap. The CDR3 totals 16 residues. The germline V gene has CDR1 MNHEY and CDR2 SVGAGI. In nucleotides, the CDR3 is TGTGCCAGCAGTTACTCCGGAACAGTAGTGAACACTGAAGCTTTCTTT. This gives the protein CASSYSGTVVNTEAFF.

This chain connects TRBV5-1 to TRBJ2-7; unclear D gene. This CDR3 region has 14 residues. CDR1 and CDR2 from the germline V gene are SGHRS and YFSETQ. Trimming shortened V by 4 bases and J by 7 bases, and 18 bases separated the two germline ends. In nucleotides, the CDR3 is TGCGCCAGCAGCCCTAACGGGCCTACGGAGGAGCAGTACTTC. Amino acid sequence: CASSPNGPTEEQYF.

This clone was observed a few times. CDR3 sequence reads: CASSARPGQETQYF. In nucleotides, the CDR3 is TGTGCCAGCAGCGCACGGCCGGGACAAGAGACCCAGTACTTC. The rearrangement uses TRBV7-2 and TRBJ2-5; TRBD2 is a possible D gene (5 bases). Germline loops: CDR1 SGHTA, CDR2 FQGNSA. Trimming cost V 5 bases and J 2 bases, with 12 bases left between them. CDR3 length: 14 amino acids.

The chain has TRBV19 and TRBJ2-1, with 7 bases identical to TRBD2. Trimming at V came to 9 bases and at J to 6 bases, leaving 23 bases not matched to a gene. The germline V gene encodes CDR1 LNHDA and CDR2 SQIVND (reference sequence). This CDR3 spans 18 amino acids. Here the CDR3 DNA reads TGTGCCAGCCGGGGTGGAAGGGATCGGGGGAGGGGAAGCAATGAGCAGTTCTTC. Amino acids: CASRGGRDRGRGSNEQFF.

This sequence joins TRBV19 and TRBJ2-1; unclear D gene. V lost 7 bases and J lost 2, with 9 bases in between. Germline CDR1 is LNHDA and CDR2 is SQIVND (reference sequence). The CDR3 length is 13 residues. The chain's CDR3 is CASKGETYNEQFF. The CDR3 DNA reads as TGTGCCAGTAAGGGCGAGACCTACAATGAGCAGTTCTTC.

This chain joins TRBV5-5 and TRBJ2-7; tentatively, D is TRBD1 (6 bases). Germline CDR1 SGHKS, CDR2 YYEKEE (reference sequence). The CDR3 is 15 amino acids. Trimming took off 0 bases at V and 3 bases at J, with 13 bases between the two ends. In DNA, the CDR3 is TGTGCCAGCAGCTTGGTCGGGACAACGAACTACGAGCAGTACTTC. It translates to CASSLVGTTNYEQYF.

The chain combines TRBV5-1 with TRBJ2-1, with D possibly being TRBD1 (6 bases). The germline gives CDR1 SGHRS, CDR2 YFSETQ. Trimming pared 3 bases from V and 5 bases from J, leaving 12 bases between. The CDR3 spans 14 residues. The CDR3 sequence: CASSSNNRDNEQFF. Written as DNA, the CDR3 is TGCGCCAGCAGCTCGAATAACAGGGACAATGAGCAGTTCTTC.

This chain uses TRBV7-8 with TRBJ2-1; D is unresolved. The germline gives CDR1 SGHVS, CDR2 FQNEAQ. The V end was cut by 5 bases, the J end by 4 bases, with 9 bases between. CDR3 length: 13 amino acids. The CDR3 sequence: CASSTTRYNEQFF. The CDR3 DNA reads as TGTGCCAGCAGCACGACACGATACAATGAGCAGTTCTTC.

V usage is TRBV29-1 and J usage is TRBJ2-6; TRBD2 matches at 8 bases. Germline V gene lookup returns CDR1 SQVTM and CDR2 ANQGSEA. The CDR3 runs 15 residues. Losses at the gene ends were 7 bases for V and 3 bases for J; bases not matched to a gene: 8. The CDR3: CSGVAGTDGANVLTF. Here the CDR3 DNA reads TGCAGCGGGGTAGCGGGGACGGATGGGGCCAACGTCCTGACTTTC.

The chain employs TRBV7-9 and TRBJ2-7; 9 positions agree with TRBD1. From germline, CDR1 is SEHNR and CDR2 FQNEAQ (reference sequence). V lost 3 bases and J lost 5; bases outside the gene matches: 5. The CDR3 is 14 amino acids. CDR3 sequence reads: CASSFGTGIDEQYF. CDR3 coding DNA: TGTGCCAGCAGCTTCGGGACAGGGATAGACGAGCAGTACTTC.

This clone was counted only a few times. The genes are TRBV30 and TRBJ1-4, with a tentative D call TRBD1 (5 bases). The germline V and J ends were trimmed by 5 bases and 8 bases, with 12 bases remaining between them. The CDR3 runs to 12 residues. CDR1 GTSNPN and CDR2 SVGIG come from the germline V gene (reference sequence). The CDR3 DNA reads as TGTGCCTGGGGGGTGGGGACGGAAAAACTGTTTTTT. Its translation is CAWGVGTEKLFF.

The chain employs TRBV16 and TRBJ1-1; D remains unclear. In germline, CDR1 is KGHSY, CDR2 FQNENV. The CDR3 extends over 16 amino acids. Trimming cost V 4 bases and J 3 bases, with 18 bases left between them. CDR3 sequence: CASSRPQPGTYTEAFF. CDR3 coding DNA: TGTGCCAGCAGCCGACCTCAGCCTGGCACATACACTGAAGCTTTCTTT.

The J gene is TRBJ1-4, the V gene TRBV19; 7 bases fit TRBD1. The CDR3 spans 14 residues. Germline lookup yields CDR1 LNHDA and CDR2 SQIVND (reference sequence). The trim removed 10 bases at V and 8 bases at J, leaving 13 bases unmatched. Here the CDR3 DNA reads TGTGCCAACACAGGGGTGGAGTTGAAGGAAAAACTGTTTTTT. This translates into CANTGVELKEKLFF.

The V and J genes are TRBV19 and TRBJ1-5, with D tentatively TRBD1 (6 bases). Trimming took 4 bases from V and 3 from J, leaving 16 bases between them. The germline V gene encodes CDR1 LNHDA and CDR2 SQIVND (reference sequence). The CDR3 runs 16 residues. The CDR3 DNA reads TGTGCCAGTAGTACCTCCACAACAGGGATCAATCAGCCCCAGCATTTT. As protein: CASSTSTTGINQPQHF.

This chain links TRBV7-2 with TRBJ2-3; D might be TRBD2 (5 bases). Trimming stripped 0 bases from V and 0 bases from J, with 13 bases between. Germline V gene sequence: CDR1 SGHTA, CDR2 FQGNSA. The CDR3 length is 17 residues. The CDR3 nucleotides are TGTGCCAGCAGCTTAGCGCCGGCGGGTCCTAGCACAGATACGCAGTATTTT. Its protein product is CASSLAPAGPSTDTQYF.

The rearrangement links TRBV14 to TRBJ1-2; D might be TRBD1 (5 bases). The germline gives CDR1 SGHDN, CDR2 FVKESK. The CDR3 runs to 12 residues. The V end lost 1 base, the J end lost 11 bases, and 11 bases lay between the germline ends. CDR3: CASSQVVGVYTF. CDR3 DNA: TGTGCCAGCAGCCAAGTAGTAGGGGTGTACACCTTC.

The chain recombines TRBV5-4 with TRBJ1-4; D unclear. V dropped 0 bases and J dropped 0 bases, with 6 bases sitting between them. Germline values: CDR1 SGHNT, CDR2 YYREEE (reference sequence). There are 15 residues in the CDR3. The DNA for the CDR3 is TGTGCCAGCAGCTTGGACACTTCAACTAATGAAAAACTGTTTTTT. Translation gives CASSLDTSTNEKLFF.

CDR3 sequence (DNA): TGTGCCAGTAGTATAGAGACAGCGACCGGGGAGCTGTTTTTT. It is translated as CASSIETATGELFF. This chain links TRBV19 with TRBJ2-2; TRBD1 is a possible D gene (5 bases). Trimming cost V 0 bases and J 5 bases, with 7 bases left between them. This CDR3 spans 14 amino acids. Germline V gene lookup returns CDR1 LNHDA and CDR2 SQIVND (reference sequence).

The chain is built from TRBV4-2 and TRBJ2-5; TRBD1 agrees at 7 bases. CDR3 length: 16 amino acids. V was clipped by 1 base and J by 2 bases; unmatched bases: 7. Per the germline V gene, CDR1 is LGHNA and CDR2 is YNFKEQ. The chain's CDR3 is CASSQVLPGQQETQYF. Here the CDR3 DNA reads TGTGCCAGCAGCCAAGTCCTTCCGGGACAGCAAGAGACCCAGTACTTC.